This entry describes one T cell receptor beta chain. Its antigen is not known. The PCR ran on 60 Vbeta and 13 Jbeta primers. Sequencing used immunoSEQ multiplex PCR; TCRdb keeps in-frame clones, though not all of them. The data hold tens of thousands of clones, with roughly 74% observed a single time. The record originates from a study of cytomegalovirus exposure and HLA in healthy donors. Study-level points and caveats: It was assumed in the presence/absence analyses that sequencing depth was roughly uniform across donors. Reportedly, fewer N-insertions than the approximately 680-donor mean appeared in an Asian-associated ancestry cluster in a later analysis. Rare TCR sequences dominated, though some public TCRs recurred in many donors. There were some V segments, including TRBV6-2 and TRBV6-3, excluded as indistinguishable.

CDR3 length: 15 amino acids. Germline V lookup: CDR1 LGHNA, CDR2 YNFKEQ. This chain joins TRBV4-2 and TRBJ2-5; 8 bases line up with TRBD2. The DNA end is a closer match to TRBJ2-7, so the J assignment may be wrong. The TCR originated in a female donor in good health and CMV-seronegative. Sequencing used PBMCs. CDR3 amino acids: CASSQEREGSYEQYF. Here the CDR3 DNA reads TGTGCCAGCAGCCAAGAACGGGAGGGGTCCTACGAGCAGTACTTC.